These 14 T cell receptor beta chains originate from one sample sequenced in a study of cytomegalovirus exposure and HLA in healthy donors. Clones were sequenced by immunoSEQ multiplex PCR, and TCRdb holds only the in-frame ones, with some missing. The repertoire holds over 200,000 clones, with less than 90% as singletons. Sequenced sample: PBMCs. The receptors were sampled from a young woman in good health and CMV-seronegative.

V and J are TRBV30 and TRBJ1-2; D gene uncertain. CDR3 length: 13 amino acids. Trimming took off 0 bases at V and 10 bases at J, with 15 bases between the two ends. The germline CDR1 and CDR2 sequences are GTSNPN and SVGIG (reference sequence). The CDR3 DNA follows: TGTGCCTGGAGTGTCGAATTCCAACGGACCTACACCTTC. Protein: CAWSVEFQRTYTF. Filled out from reference TRBV30 and TRBJ1-2, the complete variable domain reads SQTIHQWPATLVQPVGSPLSLECTVEGTSNPNLYWYRQAAGRGLQLLFYSVGIGQISSEVPQNLSASRPQDRQFILSSKKLLLSDSGFYLCAWSVEFQRTYTFGSGTRLTVV.

The V and J genes are TRBV4-1 and TRBJ2-7, with 7 bases aligning to TRBD2. Trimming cost V 0 bases and J 7 bases; bases outside gene matches: 9. The CDR3 consists of 15 residues. The germline V gene has CDR1 MGHRA and CDR2 YSYEKL. This CDR3 reads CASSQDGGPGGEQYF. CDR3 bases: TGCGCCAGCAGCCAAGATGGAGGCCCCGGGGGGGAGCAGTACTTC.

This clone showed up just a few times. The chain is built from TRBV5-1 and TRBJ2-3; no firm D call. CDR1 and CDR2 from the germline V gene are SGHRS and YFSETQ. With 0 bases removed from V and 0 bases from J, the gap between germline ends came to 11 bases. The CDR3 extends over 16 amino acids. CDR3 coding DNA: TGCGCCAGCAGCTTGGCGGGCTTCCCTAGCACAGATACGCAGTATTTT. It encodes CASSLAGFPSTDTQYF.

This clone has just one count. The J gene is TRBJ2-6, the V gene TRBV30; tentative D call: TRBD1 (6 bases). Trimming took 3 bases from V and 3 from J, leaving 15 bases between them. Germline V CDR1 and CDR2: GTSNPN, SVGIG (reference sequence). The CDR3 length is 16 residues. Written as DNA, the CDR3 is TGTGCCTGGAGCCCCAGGGGCGGTTTTGGGGCCAACGTCCTGACTTTC. Translating it yields CAWSPRGGFGANVLTF.

CDR3 DNA: TGCGCCAGCAGCACCCGGACAGGGGCATCTGAAGCTTTCTTT. Protein sequence: CASSTRTGASEAFF. The chain carries TRBV5-1 and TRBJ1-1, with 9 bases fitting TRBD1. The V and J ends lost 4 bases and 6 bases, in that order; junction bases with no gene match: 7. Per the germline V gene, CDR1 is SGHRS and CDR2 is YFSETQ. The CDR3 consists of 14 residues.

J is TRBJ2-7 and V is TRBV28; 10 nucleotides match TRBD2. The trim removed 1 base at V and 3 bases at J, leaving 3 bases unmatched. Germline V gene data show CDR1 as MDHEN and CDR2 as SYDVKM. The CDR3 covers 15 residues. The DNA of the CDR3 is TGTGCCAGCAGTTTATCTGGGACTAGCGACTACGAGCAGTACTTC. Residues: CASSLSGTSDYEQYF.

In its sample, this clone was seen a few times. The rearrangement links TRBV28 to TRBJ2-1; D is unclear. CDR3 length: 10 amino acids. Germline assignment: CDR1 MDHEN and CDR2 SYDVKM. V was clipped by 3 bases and J by 9 bases, with 3 bases between them. The CDR3 protein is CASSFSEQFF. As DNA, the CDR3 is TGTGCCAGCAGTTTCAGTGAGCAGTTCTTC.

The chain couples TRBV9 to TRBJ2-2, with 7 bases identical to TRBD1. The germline V gene encodes CDR1 SGDLS and CDR2 YYNGEE. The CDR3 is made up of 18 amino acids. V lost 0 bases, J lost 5 bases, and 13 bases stayed unmatched. CDR3 protein: CASSVAFPDRVQTGELFF. The CDR3 DNA reads as TGTGCCAGCAGCGTAGCGTTCCCTGACAGGGTACAAACCGGGGAGCTGTTTTTT. The variable domain in full, with the rest retrieved from reference TRBV9 and TRBJ2-2, is DSGVTQTPKHLITATGQRVTLRCSPRSGDLSVYWYQQSLDQGLQFLIQYYNGEERAKGNILERFSAQQFPDLHSELNLSSLELGDSALYFCASSVAFPDRVQTGELFFGEGSRLTVL.

For the CDR3, the DNA is TGTGCCAGCAGTGGGACAGGAAACTACGAGCAGTACTTC. Translation: CASSGTGNYEQYF. The rearrangement links TRBV27 to TRBJ2-7; 8 bases map to TRBD1. Germline values: CDR1 MNHEY, CDR2 SMNVEV (reference sequence). The CDR3 consists of 13 residues. Trimming took 5 bases from V and 3 from J; bases not matched to a gene: 3.

For the CDR3, the DNA is TGTGCCAGCGCTCCTAACATGGCGTCCGAGCAGTACTTC. Its translation is CASAPNMASEQYF. V gene TRBV7-3 combines with J gene TRBJ2-7; the D is unclear. Trimming shortened V by 8 bases and J by 6 bases, and 17 bases separated the two germline ends. CDR1 and CDR2 (germline): SGHTA, FQGTGA. The CDR3 consists of 13 residues.

The V gene is TRBV5-6, the J gene TRBJ2-1; the match to TRBD2 covers 8 bases. Germline V gene sequence: CDR1 SGHDT, CDR2 YYEEEE. The CDR3 is made up of 15 amino acids. V was clipped by 4 bases and J by 0 bases; unmatched bases: 3. CDR3 amino acids: CASSARGASYNEQFF. For the CDR3, the DNA is TGTGCCAGCAGCGCGCGGGGGGCCTCCTACAATGAGCAGTTCTTC.

This chain uses TRBV25-1 with TRBJ2-7; D may match TRBD1 or TRBD2 (5 bases each). Trimming pared 4 bases from V and 2 bases from J, leaving 12 bases between. The germline V gene encodes CDR1 MGHDK and CDR2 SYGVNS. CDR3 length equals 14 residues. The CDR3 sequence is CASSGGALPYEQYF. Written as DNA, the CDR3 is TGTGCCAGCAGTGGAGGGGCCCTTCCCTACGAGCAGTACTTC.

Only one count was recorded for this clone. The V call is TRBV6-6, the J call TRBJ2-1, with a weak D call TRBD2 (5 bases). This CDR3 is built from 16 residues. With 7 bases removed from V and 0 bases from J, the gap between germline ends came to 16 bases. Germline V gene sequence: CDR1 MNHNY, CDR2 SVGAGI (reference sequence). In DNA, the CDR3 is TGTGCCAGCACTCGTAGTAAAGGGAGCTCCTACAATGAGCAGTTCTTC. This translates into CASTRSKGSSYNEQFF.

The chain combines TRBV11-3 with TRBJ2-1, with unresolved D. The germline gives CDR1 SGHNT, CDR2 YENEEA. The CDR3 covers 13 residues. V lost 5 bases and J lost 13, with 18 bases in between. CDR3 nucleotides: TGTGCCAGCAGCCTAAGGGCGACCGTGGCACAGTTCTTC. Encoded protein: CASSLRATVAQFF.